This entry lists 7 T cell receptor beta chains sequenced from one sample in a study of PD-L1 blockade in urothelial cancer. Measured with immunoSEQ multiplex PCR; TCRdb has only the in-frame clones, and not every one. The sample includes fewer than 75,000 clones, around four fifths of them seen just once. This sample comprised PBMCs, obtained around atezolizumab (anti-PD-L1) treatment. These receptors were collected from a man between 65 and 85 years old with urothelial cancer.

J is TRBJ1-2 and V is TRBV28; D might be TRBD1 (5 bases). V lost 2 bases and J lost 6, with 19 bases in between. This CDR3 has 16 amino acids. Per the germline V gene, CDR1 is MDHEN and CDR2 is SYDVKM. CDR3 protein: CASSLVGGGTVDGYTF. CDR3 DNA: TGTGCCAGCAGTTTAGTGGGGGGGGGAACGGTCGATGGCTACACCTTC.

J is TRBJ1-1 and V is TRBV5-1; perhaps TRBD1 as D (5 bases). Trimming removed 0 bases from V and 7 bases from J, with 22 bases in between. Germline CDR1 SGHRS, CDR2 YFSETQ. The CDR3 is made up of 17 amino acids. The CDR3 reads CASSLAQGVVFNGEAFF. The CDR3 coding sequence is TGCGCCAGCAGCTTGGCTCAGGGTGTGGTTTTTAACGGTGAAGCTTTCTTT. The full variable domain, in which reference TRBV5-1 and TRBJ1-1 provide the parts outside the CDR3, is KAGVTQTPRYLIKTRGQQVTLSCSPISGHRSVSWYQQTPGQGLQFLFEYFSETQRNKGNFPGRFSGRQFSNSRSEMNVSTLELGDSALYLCASSLAQGVVFNGEAFFGQGTRLTVV.

This clone was recorded only once. V usage is TRBV5-6 and J usage is TRBJ2-2, with no clear D. V lost 0 bases to trimming and J lost 6 bases, with 18 bases between them. The germline gives CDR1 SGHDT, CDR2 YYEEEE. The CDR3 runs 17 residues. The CDR3, as DNA: TGTGCCAGCAGCTTGGAAGAGAGACTTCGCCTCGCCGGGGAGCTGTTTTTT. It codes for CASSLEERLRLAGELFF. Filled out from reference TRBV5-6 and TRBJ2-2, the complete variable domain reads DAGVTQSPTHLIKTRGQQVTLRCSPKSGHDTVSWYQQALGQGPQFIFQYYEEEERQRGNFPDRFSGHQFPNYSSELNVNALLLGDSALYLCASSLEERLRLAGELFFGEGSRLTVL.

This clone was recorded only once. The rearrangement joins TRBV29-1 to TRBJ2-7, with 7 bases identical to TRBD1. There are 13 residues in the CDR3. In germline, CDR1 is SQVTM, CDR2 ANQGSEA. Trimming took 7 bases from V and 0 from J; bases not matched to a gene: 6. Here the CDR3 reads CSAGDSTSYEQYF. DNA for the CDR3: TGCAGCGCTGGGGACAGTACCTCCTACGAGCAGTACTTC.

This chain links TRBV4-1 with TRBJ2-1; 10 bases agree with TRBD2. With V trimmed by 0 bases and J by 8 bases, 13 bases remained unmatched. CDR3 length: 18 residues. Per germline, CDR1 MGHRA and CDR2 YSYEKL. The CDR3 here is CASSQDLSSGSRNYEQFF. CDR3 DNA sequence: TGCGCCAGCAGCCAAGATCTGTCTAGCGGGAGTCGGAATTATGAGCAGTTCTTC.

The V and J genes are TRBV10-1 and TRBJ2-7; 7 nucleotides line up with TRBD1. Looked up from germline, CDR1 is WNHNN and CDR2 is SYGVQD (reference sequence). The trim removed 4 bases at V and 7 bases at J, leaving 10 bases unmatched. This CDR3 contains 14 residues. The CDR3: CASSATGNSGEQYF. CDR3 coding DNA: TGCGCCAGCAGTGCGACAGGGAATTCGGGTGAGCAGTACTTC.

This chain uses TRBV19 with TRBJ2-1; a possible D gene is TRBD2 (5 bases). V lost 6 bases to trimming and J lost 2 bases, with 11 bases between them. The length of the CDR3 is 14 residues. Germline V CDR1 and CDR2: LNHDA, SQIVND (reference sequence). The CDR3 here is CASSQRKPYNEQFF. CDR3 nucleotides: TGTGCCAGTAGCCAGCGGAAGCCCTACAATGAGCAGTTCTTC.